A single sample gave rise to the 10 T cell receptor beta chains below, sequenced in a study of shared clonotypes between healthy human individuals. Sequencing was performed with immunoSEQ multiplex PCR; in TCRdb, only in-frame clones are kept and a portion is missing. The repertoire holds some 320,000 clones, with around 86% as singletons. Input material: memory CD8+ T cells sorted from blood. Specified subset: CD45RO+ cells pooled with CCR7-negative TemRA cells. The receptors originated from a man between 18 and 35 years old in good health.

J is TRBJ1-4 and V is TRBV2, with TRBD1 matching over 7 bases. This CDR3 is 15 amino acids long. Trimming took 3 bases from V and 4 from J; bases not matched to a gene: 5. Germline values: CDR1 SNHLY, CDR2 FYNNEI. CDR3 in amino acids: CASSDQAGGNEKLFF. The CDR3 DNA is TGTGCCAGCAGTGATCAGGCAGGGGGTAATGAAAAACTGTTTTTT.

As to this clone: The likely explanation is a read error, given a far larger clone one base away. J is TRBJ2-7 and V is TRBV6-1; 10 positions match TRBD2. Germline lookup yields CDR1 MNHNS and CDR2 SASEGT. CDR3 size: 17 residues. DNA for the CDR3: TGTGCCATCAGTGAGGCGTTGGTAGGGACTAGCGAAAACGAGCAGTACTTC. This codes for CAISEALVGTSENEQYF.

This chain connects TRBV30 to TRBJ2-2; 7 bases map to TRBD2. Germline V lookup: CDR1 GTSNPN, CDR2 SVGIG (reference sequence). The CDR3 covers 18 residues. V shed 0 bases, J shed 1 base, and the junction held 11 bases outside the gene matches. The CDR3 DNA reads TGTGCCTGGAGTGTAGGTTTTAGGCTAGCGGAGAACACCGGGGAGCTGTTTTTT. This gives the protein CAWSVGFRLAENTGELFF.

The rearrangement links TRBV30 to TRBJ1-5; the match to TRBD1 covers 8 bases. Trimming took 2 bases from V and 6 from J; bases not matched to a gene: 6. CDR1 and CDR2 from the germline V gene are GTSNPN and SVGIG (reference sequence). The CDR3 consists of 14 residues. The CDR3 DNA reads TGTGCCTGGAGTTTCGGACAGGGAGGTCAGCCCCAGCATTTT. Translating it yields CAWSFGQGGQPQHF.

This clone was seen a single time. V usage is TRBV10-3 and J usage is TRBJ2-7; 10 bases map to TRBD2. V was pared by 3 bases and J by 1 base, with 12 bases of the junction left unmatched. The CDR3 covers 18 residues. Germline loops: CDR1 ENHRY, CDR2 SYGVKD. The CDR3 is CAISEGQGRTSGSYEQYF. The CDR3 DNA reads as TGTGCCATCAGTGAAGGTCAAGGGAGGACTAGCGGTTCCTACGAGCAGTACTTC.

The chain has TRBV2 and TRBJ2-7, with D unresolved. Deletions cut 6 bases from V and 0 bases from J, with 9 bases between. The CDR3 extends over 13 amino acids. Germline CDR1 SNHLY, CDR2 FYNNEI. DNA for the CDR3: TGTGCCAGCAGCCCAGAGAACTCCTACGAGCAGTACTTC. This sequence encodes CASSPENSYEQYF.

This clone was found a few times. V and J are TRBV27 and TRBJ2-3; 9 bases are shared with TRBD2. This CDR3 comprises 15 residues. In germline, CDR1 is MNHEY, CDR2 SMNVEV (reference sequence). The ends lost 7 bases at V and 2 bases at J; junction bases unmatched: 7. The CDR3 loop reads CASTEREAITDTQYF. The CDR3 nucleotides are TGTGCCAGCACTGAGCGGGAGGCTATCACAGATACGCAGTATTTT.

The V call is TRBV6-6, the J call TRBJ2-7, with 9 bases lining up with TRBD2. Losses at the gene ends were 5 bases for V and 6 bases for J; bases not matched to a gene: 11. The CDR3 runs 15 residues. The V gene's germline CDR1 is MNHNY and CDR2 SVGAGI (reference sequence). The chain's CDR3 is CASSPFSGSSSEQYF. The CDR3 DNA is TGTGCCAGCAGTCCCTTTAGCGGGAGTTCGTCCGAGCAGTACTTC.

The J gene is TRBJ2-7, the V gene TRBV5-1, with 8 nucleotides matching TRBD1. The J segment lost 3 bases and the V segment lost 0 bases, leaving 2 bases of the junction unmatched. The CDR3 has 14 amino acids. Germline CDR1 and CDR2: SGHRS and YFSETQ. The CDR3 DNA follows: TGCGCCAGCAGCTTGGCAGGGGGCGACTACGAGCAGTACTTC. Amino acids: CASSLAGGDYEQYF.

The chain carries TRBV12-5 and TRBJ2-2, with D unclear. The V and J ends lost 8 bases and 1 base respectively, with 8 bases between them. This CDR3 is built from 13 residues. From germline, CDR1 is LGHNT and CDR2 FRNRAP. This CDR3 is CASWTLNTGELFF. CDR3 in DNA: TGTGCTAGTTGGACCCTGAACACCGGGGAGCTGTTTTTT.